The sequence of this TCR beta chain was determined in a study of long-term antiretroviral therapy in people with HIV. This CDR3 has 15 amino acids. Trimming cost V 0 bases and J 3 bases, with 8 bases left between them. Germline V gene sequence: CDR1 MNHEY, CDR2 SVGAGI. Clinicians in the United States treated all participants with HIV. Survey-level resolution applied to immunoSEQ assay v3.0. TCRdb's copy holds only in-frame clones and misses some; the assay was immunoSEQ multiplex PCR. The sample lists around 30,000 clones, 85% to 95% occurring once. This receptor was taken from a man aged 35 to 55 with HIV. The rearrangement joins TRBV6-5 to TRBJ1-4; D gene uncertain. The sequencing here drew on unsorted PBMCs, taken 6.2 years after starting antiretroviral therapy. The CDR3 sequence is CASSYSSGSNEKLFF. The DNA for the CDR3 is TGTGCCAGCAGTTACTCAAGTGGTTCTAATGAAAAACTGTTTTTT.